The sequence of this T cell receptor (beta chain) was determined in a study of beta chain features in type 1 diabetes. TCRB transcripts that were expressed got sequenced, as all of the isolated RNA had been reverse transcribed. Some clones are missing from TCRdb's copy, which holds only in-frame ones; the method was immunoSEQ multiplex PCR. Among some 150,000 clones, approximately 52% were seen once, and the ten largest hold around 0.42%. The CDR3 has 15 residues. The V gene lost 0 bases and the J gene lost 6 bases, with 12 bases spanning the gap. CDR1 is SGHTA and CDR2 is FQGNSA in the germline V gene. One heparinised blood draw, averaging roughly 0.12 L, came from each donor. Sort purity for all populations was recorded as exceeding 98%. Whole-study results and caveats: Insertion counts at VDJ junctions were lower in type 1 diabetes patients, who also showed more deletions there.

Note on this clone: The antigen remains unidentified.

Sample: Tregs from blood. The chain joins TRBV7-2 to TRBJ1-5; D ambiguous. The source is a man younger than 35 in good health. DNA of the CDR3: TGTGCCAGCAGCTTAGCGGCGGGATCGCGTCAGCCCCAGCATTTT. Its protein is CASSLAAGSRQPQHF.